The entry below describes one TCR beta chain. The antigen is not known. This specimen comes from a study of blood T cells in healthy people across ages. Study-wide results and caveats: Across the age range, TCR beta diversity per million T cells fell in a roughly linear way.

The second PCR ran roughly 6 to 11 cycles with a sample-barcoded 5' primer and J-beta primers. TCRdb redid the calling of the 5' RACE reads with MiXCR, one entry per CDR3 protein. The sample has more than 750,000 distinct CDR3 sequences; about 27% are singletons. Trimming took 2 bases from V and 1 from J, leaving 19 bases between them. CDR1 and CDR2 from the germline V gene are LGHNA and YSLEER. CDR3 length: 18 amino acids. This sample was also put to use in a study of T cells of mothers and their children.

The sample taken for sequencing was blood. This TCR was recovered from a woman in her 40s in good health. The chain recombines TRBV4-3 with TRBJ2-3; weak D call: TRBD2 (5 bases). The CDR3: CASSQTPVSGYGTDTQYF. The CDR3 DNA sequence: TGCGCCAGCAGCCAAACCCCCGTATCGGGGTATGGCACAGATACGCAGTATTTT.